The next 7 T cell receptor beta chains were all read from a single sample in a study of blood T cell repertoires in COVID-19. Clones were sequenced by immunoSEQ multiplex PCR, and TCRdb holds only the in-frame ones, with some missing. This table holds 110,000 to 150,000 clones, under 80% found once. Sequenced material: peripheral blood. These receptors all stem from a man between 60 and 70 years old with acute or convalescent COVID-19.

Here the CDR3 reads CSVVRLAGDNEQFF. The CDR3, as DNA: TGCAGCGTCGTAAGACTAGCGGGAGACAATGAGCAGTTCTTC. The V call is TRBV29-1, the J call TRBJ2-1, with 12 bases fitting TRBD2. In germline, CDR1 is SQVTM, CDR2 ANQGSEA. The CDR3 runs to 14 residues. V was pared by 6 bases and J by 5 bases, with 5 bases of the junction left unmatched.

CDR3 coding DNA: TGTGCCACCAGCGCGGACAGGGCCGGCGATACGCAGTATTTT. Protein sequence: CATSADRAGDTQYF. The chain has TRBV15 and TRBJ2-3, with 8 nucleotides matching TRBD1. Germline loops: CDR1 LNHNV, CDR2 YYDKDF (reference sequence). There are 14 residues in the CDR3. The J segment lost 6 bases and the V segment lost 5 bases, leaving 7 bases of the junction unmatched.

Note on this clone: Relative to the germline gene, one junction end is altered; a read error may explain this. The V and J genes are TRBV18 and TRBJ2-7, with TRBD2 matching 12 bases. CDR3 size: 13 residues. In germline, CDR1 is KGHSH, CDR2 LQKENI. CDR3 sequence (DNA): TGTGCCGGCTCTAGCGGGAGGGACGACGAGCAGTACTTC. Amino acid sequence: CAGSSGRDDEQYF.

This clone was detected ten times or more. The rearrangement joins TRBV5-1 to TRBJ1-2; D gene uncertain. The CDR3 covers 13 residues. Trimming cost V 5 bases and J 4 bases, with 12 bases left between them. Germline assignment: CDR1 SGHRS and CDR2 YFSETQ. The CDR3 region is CASSLDPSYGYTF. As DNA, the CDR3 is TGCGCCAGCAGTCTAGACCCGAGCTATGGCTACACCTTC.

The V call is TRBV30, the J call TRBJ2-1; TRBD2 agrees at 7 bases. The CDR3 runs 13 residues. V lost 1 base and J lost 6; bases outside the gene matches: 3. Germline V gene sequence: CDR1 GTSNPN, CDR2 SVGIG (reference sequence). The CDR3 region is CAWSDGRFNEQFF. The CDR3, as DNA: TGTGCCTGGAGTGACGGGAGGTTCAATGAGCAGTTCTTC. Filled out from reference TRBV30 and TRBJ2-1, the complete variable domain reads SQTIHQWPATLVQPVGSPLSLECTVEGTSNPNLYWYRQAAGRGLQLLFYSVGIGQISSEVPQNLSASRPQDRQFILSSKKLLLSDSGFYLCAWSDGRFNEQFFGPGTRLTVL.

CDR3 residues: CASKSTQGVGEQYF. The DNA for the CDR3 is TGTGCCAGTAAATCCACCCAGGGGGTTGGCGAGCAGTACTTC. The chain recombines TRBV19 with TRBJ2-7; 7 nucleotides line up with TRBD1. With 7 bases clipped from V and 6 bases from J, the junction kept 12 bases outside the gene matches. Germline values: CDR1 LNHDA, CDR2 SQIVND (reference sequence). This CDR3 comprises 14 residues.

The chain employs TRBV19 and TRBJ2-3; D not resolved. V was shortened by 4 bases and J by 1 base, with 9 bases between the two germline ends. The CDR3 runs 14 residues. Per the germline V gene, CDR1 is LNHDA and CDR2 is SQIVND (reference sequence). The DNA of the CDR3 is TGTGCCAGTAGTAGAACAGCACGCACAGATACGCAGTATTTT. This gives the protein CASSRTARTDTQYF.